This TCR beta chain was captured by sequencing in a study of blood T cell repertoires in COVID-19. About the study: There were acute and convalescent COVID-19 samples, and they came from the United States, Italy and Spain. PBMCs, B-cell-depleted T cells, or T cells provided the cDNA or gDNA that made up the material.

Ages ranged from about 18 to 100 years, with residence in more than 20 US areas. Participant-reported clinical history was the basis for cohort assignment. This table comes from immunoSEQ multiplex PCR, and its TCRdb copy is limited to in-frame clones, with some not included. The data contain 150,000 or so clones, approximately 82% of them singletons. This clonotype was sampled from a woman in her forties or fifties who had recovered from COVID-19. Sequencing was done on a sample of PBMCs or T cells enriched from blood (not recorded which).

This CDR3 is CARPSRDRGIDTQYF. In nucleotides, the CDR3 is TGCGCCAGGCCAAGCCGGGACAGGGGTATAGATACGCAGTATTTT. The chain recombines TRBV5-1 with TRBJ2-3; 10 positions match TRBD1. The CDR3 consists of 15 residues. After removal of 8 bases from V and 5 bases from J, the junction contained 11 bases not matched to a gene. Germline CDR1 is SGHRS and CDR2 is YFSETQ.